This T cell receptor (beta chain) stems from a study of T-cell memory formation after mild COVID-19. TCRdb fed the 5' RACE reads into MiXCR, producing one record per CDR3 protein. The sample records roughly 320,000 distinct CDR3 sequences, 25% to 30% being singletons. Study-wide findings and caveats: Chiefly within CM and EM were the contracting CD4+ clones; CD8+ ones were within EMRA. Certain responding clones were present in pre-infection memory, suggesting participation of cross-reactive memory.

Details on this clonotype: Antigen specificity is unknown.

Trimming pared 3 bases from V and 7 bases from J, leaving 13 bases between. This CDR3 contains 13 residues. Germline V gene sequence: CDR1 KGHSH, CDR2 LQKENI. This TCR derives from an adult woman who had mild COVID-19 (a few samples of this study predate the infection). Cell type and time point are not known. The sequenced sample was PBMCs or a T cell subset sorted from them (not recorded which). The rearrangement uses TRBV18 and TRBJ2-7; possible D gene TRBD1, 5 bases. In nucleotides, the CDR3 is TGTGCCAGCTCACCCTCCGACAGTAGAGAGCAGTACTTC. Protein: CASSPSDSREQYF.